Below, one T cell receptor (beta chain) is given with its context. Its antigen is unknown. This record belongs to a study of T cell repertoires in cytomegalovirus infection. Study information: The public TCR beta signatures pointed to both CMV infection and matching HLA type.

Overall study findings and caveats: Across the ex vivo response, the dominant clonotypes were HLA-C-restricted CMV-specific TCR beta clonotypes.

The CDR3 consists of 13 residues. Germline-derived CDR1 and CDR2 are MGHRA and YSYEKL. V lost 2 bases to trimming and J lost 7 bases, with 8 bases between them. TCRdb used MiXCR to reprocess the reads, holding one entry per CDR3 protein. The repertoire has under 600,000 distinct CDR3 sequences, about 15% of them found once; the top ten carry roughly a quarter. Sequenced: CD8+ T cells from PBMCs. The gene calls are TRBV4-1 and TRBJ2-2, with D uncertain. The sequence was obtained from a human donor in good health (CMV status not recorded). Some clones in this sample may be carry-over from other donors' samples. CDR3 region: CASSQLVNGELFF. In nucleotides, the CDR3 is TGCGCCAGCAGCCAACTTGTGAACGGGGAGCTGTTTTTT.